One TCR beta chain is described in this entry. The antigen it binds to is not known. No much larger clonotype is one base removed from it; base qualities were not supplied. Collaborating institutions collected whole blood in K2EDTA tubes following their own protocols. For TCRbeta analysis, collaborators shipped samples as frozen whole blood, isolated PBMCs, or DNA extracted from either of those sample types. V is cut back by 4 bases and J by 6 bases, with 3 bases in the junction unmatched. CDR1 is given as MGHRA and CDR2 as YSYEKL, both from the germline V gene. The CDR3 runs 12 residues from the cysteine to the phenylalanine. Of all the DNA, just the CDR3 is kept, 36 bases in frame from base 1. TCRbeta CDR3 regions were amplified from genomic DNA by means of the immunoSEQ Assay, a bias-controlled multiplex PCR. Processing in the source paper ran as follows. Within the assay, amplification of reference gene primers was used to estimate how many nucleated cells each sample contained. Sequence reads were collapsed and filtered to measure the absolute abundance of every unique TCRbeta CDR3 rearrangement. For each sample, productive Simpson clonality was calculated as the square root of Simpson's diversity index across productive rearrangements. The source is immuneACCESS, and TCRdb retained only in-frame sequences with V and J called. Part of the clones is not carried over; for the studies checked, unresolved V genes explain less than half of this, and the remainder is unexplained. The V and J calls and clone size come from that table; D and trimming were worked out from the DNA. The sample contains some 80,000 clones, 80% to 90% of them found a single time. The top ten constitute about 18% of the sample.

The data derive from a study of blood T cell repertoires in COVID-19 (dated by TCRdb to 2018 to 2020). Regarding the complete study: The collaborator samples originated in the United States, Italy and Spain and spanned the acute and convalescent phases of COVID-19. Samples were obtained from the ongoing ImmuneRACE study (first 160 participants) and from 1,254 subjects provided by 6 global collaborators. The material from the prospective study consisted of cDNA or gDNA derived from T cells, B-cell-depleted T cells, or PBMCs. A freely available public database, intended as a resource for researchers studying the immune response to SARS-CoV-2, is where the repertoires were released. Sample metadata almost always included a de-identified subject ID, COVID-19 status, age in years and sex. Where HLA class I and class II types were available, the types were taken from metadata supplied by the sample provider, not from assay-based typing. Subjects who had been exposed to COVID-19, were actively infected with it, or had recovered from it provided the deeply sampled blood TCRbeta repertoires that made up the dataset. Study-wide conclusions, independent of this receptor: The amount of clinical and demographic metadata varied by source and participant and was provided uncurated.

The rearranged chain carries TRBV4-1 and TRBJ2-7; 7 middle bases align to TRBD1. Source material: peripheral blood. The source of this sequence is a human donor in a cohort sampled during active COVID-19. The bases are TGCGCCAGCAGCCCCACAGGGGTCGAGCAGTACTTC. Its translation reads: CASSPTGVEQYF.